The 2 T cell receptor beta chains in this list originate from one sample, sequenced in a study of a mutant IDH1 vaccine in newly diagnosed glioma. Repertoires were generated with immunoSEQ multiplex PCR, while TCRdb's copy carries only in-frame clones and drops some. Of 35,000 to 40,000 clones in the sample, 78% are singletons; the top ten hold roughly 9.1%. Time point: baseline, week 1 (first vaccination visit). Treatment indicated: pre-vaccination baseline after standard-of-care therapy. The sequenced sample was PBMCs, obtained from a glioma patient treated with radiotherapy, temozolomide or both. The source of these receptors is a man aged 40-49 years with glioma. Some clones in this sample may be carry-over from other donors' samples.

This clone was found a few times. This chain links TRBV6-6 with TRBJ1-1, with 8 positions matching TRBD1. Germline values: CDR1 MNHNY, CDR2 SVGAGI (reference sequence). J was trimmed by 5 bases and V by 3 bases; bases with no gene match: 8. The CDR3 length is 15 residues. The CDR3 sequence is CASSYTGGEGTEAFF. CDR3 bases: TGTGCCAGCAGTTATACAGGGGGTGAGGGGACTGAAGCTTTCTTT.

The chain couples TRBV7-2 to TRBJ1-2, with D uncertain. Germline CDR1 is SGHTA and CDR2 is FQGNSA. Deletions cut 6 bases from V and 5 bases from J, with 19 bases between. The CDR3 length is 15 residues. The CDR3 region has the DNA TGTGCCAGCAGTCCTAACTTCGGGGAAGGGTATGGCTACACCTTC. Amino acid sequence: CASSPNFGEGYGYTF.